The 32 T cell receptor beta chains below were found in one sample sequenced in a study of early T cells in non-severe SARS-CoV-2 infection. TCRdb independently ran MiXCR on the 5' RACE reads; one entry per CDR3 protein. The repertoire holds tens of thousands of distinct CDR3 sequences, with under 15% as singletons. The sample was whole blood, taken at baseline. These receptors originate from an adult who was a healthcare worker with PCR-confirmed SARS-CoV-2 infection or an uninfected control (not recorded which).

This clonotype has only a few counts. The chain uses TRBV7-9 and TRBJ2-1; TRBD2 aligns across 7 bases. The CDR3 covers 17 residues. V gave up 2 bases and J gave up 0 bases; unmatched junction bases: 7. The germline CDR1 and CDR2 sequences are SEHNR and FQNEAQ (reference sequence). This CDR3 reads CASSLPLGGDSYNEQFF. The CDR3, as DNA: TGTGCCAGCAGCTTACCCCTTGGGGGGGACTCCTACAATGAGCAGTTCTTC.

The chain combines TRBV10-3 with TRBJ1-1; 10 bases map to TRBD1. This CDR3 region has 14 residues. The J segment lost 3 bases and the V segment lost 8 bases, leaving 6 bases of the junction unmatched. Germline CDR1 and CDR2: ENHRY and SYGVKD. Written as DNA, the CDR3 is TGTGCCATCGGGACAGGGGTCCTGGACACTGAAGCTTTCTTT. The encoded protein is CAIGTGVLDTEAFF.

The CDR3 sequence: CASSEFMRNSPLHF. CDR3 sequence (DNA): TGTGCCAGCAGTGAATTTATGAGGAATTCACCCCTCCACTTT. The chain has TRBV25-1 and TRBJ1-6, with D uncertain. V dropped 1 base and J dropped 7 bases, with 8 bases sitting between them. The CDR3 totals 14 residues. Germline CDR1 and CDR2: MGHDK and SYGVNS.

The sample holds one count of this clonotype. The V and J genes are TRBV14 and TRBJ2-7, with 7 nucleotides matching TRBD2. Trimming removed 4 bases from V and 7 bases from J; junction bases left unmatched: 4. This CDR3 has 12 residues. Germline V gives CDR1 SGHDN, CDR2 FVKESK. CDR3 sequence: CASSLQAGEQYF. The CDR3 region has the DNA TGTGCCAGCAGCCTTCAAGCGGGGGAGCAGTACTTC. Based on the CDR3 plus reference TRBV14 and TRBJ2-7, the full variable domain is EAGVTQFPSHSVIEKGQTVTLRCDPISGHDNLYWYRRVMGKEIKFLLHFVKESKQDESGMPNNRFLAERTGGTYSTLKVQPAELEDSGVYFCASSLQAGEQYFGPGTRLTVT.

The sample holds many counts of this clonotype. This chain joins TRBV9 and TRBJ1-1, with D unclear. V shed 4 bases and J shed 9 bases, with 7 bases lying between them. The CDR3 length is 10 residues. Germline V lookup: CDR1 SGDLS, CDR2 YYNGEE. CDR3 sequence (DNA): TGTGCCAGCAGCCCCCCCAAAGCTTTCTTT. Translating gives CASSPPKAFF.

In this sample, this clonotype turned up once. The rearrangement uses TRBV7-3 and TRBJ1-1; D is possibly TRBD1 (5 bases). V lost 3 bases, J lost 3 bases, and 8 bases lay in between. The CDR3 extends over 13 amino acids. Germline CDR1 SGHTA, CDR2 FQGTGA. CDR3 sequence (DNA): TGTGCCAGCAGCTTTCAAGGGGACACTGAAGCTTTCTTT. Amino acid sequence: CASSFQGDTEAFF.

In its sample, this clonotype was seen a few times. CDR3 region: CASSSGQTKETQYF. CDR3 DNA sequence: TGCGCCAGCAGCTCCGGACAGACCAAAGAGACCCAGTACTTC. The rearrangement links TRBV5-1 to TRBJ2-5, with a tentative D call TRBD1 (6 bases). Germline loops: CDR1 SGHRS, CDR2 YFSETQ. The CDR3 is 14 residues long. Trimming took off 3 bases at V and 3 bases at J, with 12 bases between the two ends.

V is TRBV7-2 and J is TRBJ1-6; 7 bases are shared with TRBD1. Trimming took 1 base from V and 6 from J; bases not matched to a gene: 3. The CDR3 sequence is 15 residues long. Germline CDR1 SGHTA, CDR2 FQGNSA. CDR3 protein: CASSLVGQPNSPLHF. CDR3 in DNA: TGTGCCAGCAGCTTAGTGGGACAGCCTAATTCACCCCTCCACTTT.

There are a few counts of this clonotype. The rearrangement links TRBV4-2 to TRBJ2-5, with a tentative D call TRBD2 (5 bases). V was shortened by 0 bases and J by 3 bases, with 20 bases between the two germline ends. The CDR3 totals 18 residues. Germline values: CDR1 LGHNA, CDR2 YNFKEQ. CDR3 protein: CASSQDRGEVDKEETQYF. In nucleotides, the CDR3 is TGTGCCAGCAGCCAAGATCGGGGAGAGGTAGACAAGGAAGAGACCCAGTACTTC.

This clonotype was detected a few times. The chain recombines TRBV19 with TRBJ2-5; D uncertain. The CDR3 runs to 14 residues. Germline CDR1 reads LNHDA; CDR2 reads SQIVND (reference sequence). V lost 1 base, J lost 2 bases, and 8 bases lay in between. CDR3 nucleotide sequence: TGTGCCAGTAGTATAGGACCAACACAAGAGACCCAGTACTTC. This sequence encodes CASSIGPTQETQYF.

The V gene is TRBV20-1, the J gene TRBJ1-1; D uncertain. The CDR3 is 13 residues long. Trimming removed 4 bases from V and 0 bases from J, with 9 bases in between. The V gene's germline CDR1 is DFQATT and CDR2 SNEGSKA (reference sequence). This chain's CDR3 is CSAKGQLNTEAFF. The CDR3 region has the DNA TGCAGTGCTAAAGGGCAGTTGAACACTGAAGCTTTCTTT.

This clonotype was seen a few times. This sequence joins TRBV10-2 and TRBJ2-7; 10 bases agree with TRBD1. CDR3 size: 16 residues. The ends lost 3 bases at V and 2 bases at J; junction bases unmatched: 7. Germline V CDR1 and CDR2: WSHSY, SAAADI. In DNA form, the CDR3 reads TGCGCCAGCAGTGACCGTGGGACAGGGGTAGCCTACGAGCAGTACTTC. This translates into CASSDRGTGVAYEQYF.

The genes are TRBV19 and TRBJ2-2; the D gene could be TRBD1 or TRBD2 (5 bases each). There are 16 residues in the CDR3. Germline CDR1 LNHDA, CDR2 SQIVND (reference sequence). V lost 7 bases and J lost 1, with 16 bases in between. CDR3 loop: CASMEFGDGNTGELFF. CDR3 coding DNA: TGTGCCAGTATGGAGTTTGGGGACGGGAACACCGGGGAGCTGTTTTTT.

A few counts support this clonotype. The CDR3: CASSLPQSNSPLHF. In DNA, the CDR3 is TGTGCCAGCAGCTTGCCACAGTCTAATTCACCCCTCCACTTT. J is TRBJ1-6 and V is TRBV5-4; D not certain. The CDR3 consists of 14 residues. Germline assignment: CDR1 SGHNT and CDR2 YYREEE (reference sequence). V lost 1 base, J lost 6 bases, and 8 bases lay in between.

The gene calls are TRBV7-6 and TRBJ2-7; 15 bases are shared with TRBD2. The V gene end was trimmed by 5 bases and the J gene end by 9 bases; junction bases not matched to a gene: 8. Germline V gene lookup returns CDR1 SGHVS and CDR2 FNYEAQ. The length of the CDR3 is 15 residues. As DNA, the CDR3 is TGTGCCAGCAGCCACCCGGGACTAGCGGGGGGAATGCAGTACTTC. Translation gives CASSHPGLAGGMQYF.

This clonotype has only a few counts. The rearrangement uses TRBV7-8 and TRBJ2-7, with D perhaps matching TRBD2 (5 bases). The CDR3 covers 12 residues. Germline V gene lookup returns CDR1 SGHVS and CDR2 FQNEAQ. Trimming took off 4 bases at V and 4 bases at J, with 8 bases between the two ends. The CDR3 sequence: CASSWPGYEQYF. The CDR3 DNA reads TGTGCCAGCAGCTGGCCGGGGTACGAGCAGTACTTC.

This clonotype has a handful of counts. The genes are TRBV28 and TRBJ2-7; D tentatively reads TRBD1 or TRBD2 (6 bases each). V lost 8 bases and J 1 base, leaving 9 bases between the germline ends. The CDR3 length is 12 residues. CDR1 and CDR2 (germline): MDHEN, SYDVKM. The CDR3 nucleotides are TGTGCCAGCCCGGGGGCTTCCTACGAGCAGTACTTC. Amino acid sequence: CASPGASYEQYF.

This clonotype occurred a few times. V is TRBV7-9 and J is TRBJ2-5; no clear D gene. The CDR3 is 14 amino acids. Germline V gene sequence: CDR1 SEHNR, CDR2 FQNEAQ (reference sequence). Trimming pared 5 bases from V and 1 base from J, leaving 11 bases between. The CDR3 DNA follows: TGTGCCAGCAGCGCCCGTAATGCCCAAGAGACCCAGTACTTC. Translated, it gives CASSARNAQETQYF.

This sequence joins TRBV6-5 and TRBJ2-5, with 7 bases identical to TRBD2. Germline V gene lookup returns CDR1 MNHEY and CDR2 SVGAGI. The ends lost 5 bases at V and 5 bases at J; junction bases unmatched: 11. The CDR3 totals 15 residues. CDR3 DNA sequence: TGTGCCAGCAGTCCCCTGGAGGGAGGGAGGGAGACCCAGTACTTC. Its translation: CASSPLEGGRETQYF.

J is TRBJ2-7 and V is TRBV18; D tentatively reads TRBD1 or TRBD2 (5 bases each). The length of the CDR3 is 12 residues. Germline loops: CDR1 KGHSH, CDR2 LQKENI. Deletions cut 2 bases from V and 7 bases from J, with 9 bases between. CDR3 sequence reads: CASSPGTSEQYF. The CDR3, as DNA: TGTGCCAGCTCACCAGGGACGTCGGAGCAGTACTTC.

This clonotype was found many times. V and J are TRBV11-2 and TRBJ2-2; D may be TRBD1 (6 bases). Per the germline V gene, CDR1 is SGHAT and CDR2 is FQNNGV. V was pared by 5 bases and J by 7 bases, with 14 bases between. This CDR3 region has 14 residues. The CDR3 nucleotides read TGTGCCAGCAGCACAGGGACAAGCAGCGGGGAGCTGTTTTTT. Residues: CASSTGTSSGELFF.

The gene calls are TRBV2 and TRBJ2-2, with 9 bases lining up with TRBD1. Germline-derived CDR1 and CDR2 are SNHLY and FYNNEI. The junction had 3 bases not matched to a gene; V was cut back by 7 bases and J by 3 bases. CDR3 size: 14 residues. Here the CDR3 reads CASTRDRDTGELFF. Written as DNA, the CDR3 is TGTGCCAGCACCCGGGACAGGGACACCGGGGAGCTGTTTTTT.

This clonotype was recorded a few times. The chain employs TRBV19 and TRBJ2-1, with D hard to call. Germline V gives CDR1 LNHDA, CDR2 SQIVND (reference sequence). There are 12 residues in the CDR3. The ends were cut back, 4 bases at V and 14 bases at J, with 15 bases in the middle. CDR3 in amino acids: CASSTQAGLEFF. In DNA, the CDR3 is TGTGCCAGTAGTACCCAGGCCGGGTTAGAGTTCTTC.

In this sample, this clonotype turned up a few times. The V gene is TRBV7-9, the J gene TRBJ1-1; no clear D. The germline V gene encodes CDR1 SEHNR and CDR2 FQNEAQ (reference sequence). The CDR3 length is 15 residues. The ends were cut back, 8 bases at V and 6 bases at J, with 22 bases in the middle. CDR3 nucleotides: TGTGCCAGCTTAAAAATGGAGGGCGTAGGGTCTGAAGCTTTCTTT. It codes for CASLKMEGVGSEAFF.

This clonotype was found many times. V usage is TRBV19 and J usage is TRBJ2-5; D call uncertain. The V gene lost 5 bases and the J gene lost 1 base, with 11 bases spanning the gap. The CDR3 is 14 residues long. Germline CDR1 is LNHDA and CDR2 is SQIVND (reference sequence). The CDR3 bases are TGTGCCAGTAGTCCATATCCATCCCAAGAGACCCAGTACTTC. As protein: CASSPYPSQETQYF.

The gene calls are TRBV5-1 and TRBJ2-2; D tentatively fits TRBD1 or TRBD2 (5 bases each). From germline, CDR1 is SGHRS and CDR2 YFSETQ. This CDR3 comprises 16 residues. Trimming left V 1 base short and J 2 bases short, with 12 bases between. The CDR3 DNA is TGCGCCAGCAGCTTGTTATCGGGGCCTAACACCGGGGAGCTGTTTTTT. Protein sequence: CASSLLSGPNTGELFF.

This clonotype was seen more than once but under ten times. The rearrangement uses TRBV6-5 and TRBJ2-5, with 12 positions matching TRBD2. CDR3 size: 15 residues. The germline gives CDR1 MNHEY, CDR2 SVGAGI. V lost 6 bases, J lost 5 bases, and 7 bases stayed unmatched. The CDR3, as DNA: TGTGCCAGCAGGCTAGCGGGAGGGCCCAAGGAGACCCAGTACTTC. As protein: CASRLAGGPKETQYF.

The V call is TRBV11-2, the J call TRBJ2-7, with TRBD2 identical over 11 bases. The germline V gene encodes CDR1 SGHAT and CDR2 FQNNGV. V was pared by 5 bases and J by 2 bases, with 5 bases of the junction left unmatched. The CDR3 runs 15 residues. CDR3 protein: CASSVGTSGAYEQYF. CDR3 DNA sequence: TGTGCCAGCAGCGTGGGGACTAGCGGAGCCTACGAGCAGTACTTC. Complete variable domain (other parts from reference TRBV11-2 and TRBJ2-7): EAGVAQSPRYKIIEKRQSVAFWCNPISGHATLYWYQQILGQGPKLLIQFQNNGVVDDSQLPKDRFSAERLKGVDSTLKIQPAKLEDSAVYLCASSVGTSGAYEQYFGPGTRLTVT.

This clonotype was picked up a small number of times. This chain uses TRBV7-3 with TRBJ1-1, with D uncertain. Germline CDR1 reads SGHTA; CDR2 reads FQGTGA. V was clipped by 2 bases and J by 0 bases, with 10 bases between them. The length of the CDR3 is 15 residues. DNA of the CDR3: TGTGCCAGCAGCTTACAGCAGATCATGAACACTGAAGCTTTCTTT. Its translation: CASSLQQIMNTEAFF.

The chain couples TRBV7-2 to TRBJ1-2, with D unresolved. The CDR3 is 15 amino acids. Trimming removed 10 bases from V and 7 bases from J, with 25 bases in between. Germline V gene sequence: CDR1 SGHTA, CDR2 FQGNSA. The CDR3 spells CATSLPPPAGSGYTF. The CDR3 nucleotides are TGTGCCACCTCTTTACCCCCACCAGCTGGAAGTGGCTACACCTTC.

This clonotype was picked up a small number of times. In nucleotides, the CDR3 is TGTGCCAGCAGCTTTGCGGGTGAGCAGTTCTTC. This translates into CASSFAGEQFF. The rearrangement links TRBV7-3 to TRBJ2-1, with D possibly being TRBD2 (5 bases). The CDR3 runs 11 residues. In germline, CDR1 is SGHTA, CDR2 FQGTGA. V was pared by 3 bases and J by 9 bases, with 6 bases between.

This clonotype was seen a handful of times. The chain couples TRBV7-7 to TRBJ2-1; D is ambiguous. CDR1 and CDR2 from the germline V gene are SSHAT and FNYEAQ (reference sequence). This CDR3 is 13 amino acids long. The V end lost 1 base, the J end lost 9 bases, and 10 bases lay between the germline ends. The CDR3 nucleotides are TGTGCCAGCAGCTTAGATCACCGTGGTGAGCAGTTCTTC. It codes for CASSLDHRGEQFF.